This T cell receptor (beta chain) was found in a study of shared clonotypes between healthy human individuals. Study overall: A couple of women and three men aged 18 to 49 made up the donors.

Several immunoSEQ 96-well plates shared each subset's DNA, each plate a replicate. For unsorted PBMC, 300 ng DNA per replicate equaled tens of thousands of T cell genomes. The method was immunoSEQ multiplex PCR; TCRdb's version includes in-frame clones alone and lacks a portion of them. In the table there are about 490,000 clones, around 79% of which are singletons. This CDR3 is built from 14 residues. V gave up 4 bases and J gave up 0 bases, with 11 bases separating them. CDR1 SGHTS and CDR2 YDEGEE come from the germline V gene. The sample taken for sequencing was PBMCs. This TCR derives from a woman aged 40-49 years in good health. Some clones in this sample may be carry-over from other donors' samples. The chain carries TRBV5-8 and TRBJ2-7; D might be TRBD2 (5 bases). The chain's CDR3 is CASSTLEGSYEQYF. CDR3 bases: TGTGCCAGCAGCACGCTAGAGGGCTCCTACGAGCAGTACTTC.